The clone carrying this T cell receptor (beta chain) has only one observation. The antigen remains undetermined. The repertoire was sequenced with immunoSEQ multiplex PCR; TCRdb's copy has only in-frame clones and lacks some. The sample lists 150,000 to 200,000 clones; just over 90% were seen once. CDR1 and CDR2 from the germline V gene are MNHEY and SVGAGI. The V and J ends lost 8 bases and 0 bases respectively, with 11 bases between them. CDR3 length: 13 amino acids. This entry is derived from a study of T cell responses to AZD1222 COVID-19 vaccine. General study points: Clonal diversity may have been underestimated, and the donors were mostly white British, with more females than males. Nearly half of spike-specific TCRs reportedly go after variant regions that carry no mutations.

This chain joins TRBV6-5 and TRBJ2-7; D is possibly TRBD2 (6 bases). This sample comprised peripheral blood, obtained on day 0 of AZD1222 vaccination. This receptor was obtained from an adult in good health. DNA for the CDR3: TGTGCCAGCCAGCCGGGACTCTCCTACGAGCAGTACTTC. It is translated as CASQPGLSYEQYF.